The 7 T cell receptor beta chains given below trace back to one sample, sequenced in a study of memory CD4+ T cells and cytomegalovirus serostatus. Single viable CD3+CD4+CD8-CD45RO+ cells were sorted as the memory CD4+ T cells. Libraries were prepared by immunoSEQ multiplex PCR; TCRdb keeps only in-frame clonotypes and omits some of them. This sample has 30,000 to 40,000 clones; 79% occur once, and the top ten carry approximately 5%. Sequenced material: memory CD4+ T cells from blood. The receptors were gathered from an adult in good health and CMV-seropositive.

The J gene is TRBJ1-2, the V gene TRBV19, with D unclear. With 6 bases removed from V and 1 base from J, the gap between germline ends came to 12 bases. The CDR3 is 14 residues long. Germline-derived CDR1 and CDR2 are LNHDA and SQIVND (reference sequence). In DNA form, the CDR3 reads TGTGCCAGTAGCCCGGGCGGGGTTAACTATGGCTACACCTTC. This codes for CASSPGGVNYGYTF.

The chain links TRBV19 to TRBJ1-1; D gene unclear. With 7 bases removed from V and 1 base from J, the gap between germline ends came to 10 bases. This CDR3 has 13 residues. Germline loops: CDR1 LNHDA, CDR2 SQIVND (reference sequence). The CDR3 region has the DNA TGTGCCAGTAACGCGGGGAGGAACACTGAAGCTTTCTTT. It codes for CASNAGRNTEAFF.

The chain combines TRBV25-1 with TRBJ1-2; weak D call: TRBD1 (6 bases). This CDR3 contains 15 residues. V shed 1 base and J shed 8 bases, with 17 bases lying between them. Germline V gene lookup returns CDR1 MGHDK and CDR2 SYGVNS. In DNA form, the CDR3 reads TGTGCCAGCAGTGAATTTGGGGGGCGCTTGGAAGGCTACACCTTC. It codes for CASSEFGGRLEGYTF.

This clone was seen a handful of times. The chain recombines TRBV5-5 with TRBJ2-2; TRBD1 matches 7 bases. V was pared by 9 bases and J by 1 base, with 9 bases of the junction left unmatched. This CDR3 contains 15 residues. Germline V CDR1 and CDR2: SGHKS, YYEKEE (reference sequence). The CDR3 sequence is CATRTGQLNTGELFF. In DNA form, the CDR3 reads TGTGCCACCAGGACGGGACAGTTGAACACCGGGGAGCTGTTTTTT.

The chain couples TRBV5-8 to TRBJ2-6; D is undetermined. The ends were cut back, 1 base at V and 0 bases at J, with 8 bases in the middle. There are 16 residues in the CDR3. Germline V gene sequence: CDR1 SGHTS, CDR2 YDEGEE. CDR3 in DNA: TGTGCCAGCAGCTTGTCGACATTCTCTGGGGCCAACGTCCTGACTTTC. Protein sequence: CASSLSTFSGANVLTF.

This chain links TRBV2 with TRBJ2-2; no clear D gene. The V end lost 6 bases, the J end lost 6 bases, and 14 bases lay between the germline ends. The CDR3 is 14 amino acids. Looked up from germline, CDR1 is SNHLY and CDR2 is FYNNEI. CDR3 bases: TGTGCCAGCAGACCCTCGACTCGCTCCGGGGAGCTGTTTTTT. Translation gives CASRPSTRSGELFF.

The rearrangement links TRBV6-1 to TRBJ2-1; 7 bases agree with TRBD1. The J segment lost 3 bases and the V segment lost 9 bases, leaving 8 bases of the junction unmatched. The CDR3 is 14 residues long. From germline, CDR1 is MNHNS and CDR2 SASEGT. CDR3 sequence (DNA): TGTGCCAGTACCCGGGACAGTAACTACAATGAGCAGTTCTTC. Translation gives CASTRDSNYNEQFF.